These 15 T cell receptor beta chains were sequenced from one sample in a study of T cell responses to AZD1222 COVID-19 vaccine (dated by TCRdb to the early 2020s). The sample's time point label, in plain terms: baseline before first vaccination. In the paper's terms, the treatment or condition label means: meningococcal conjugate vaccine given as trial control. Library preparation employed the immunoSEQ multiplex PCR assay. This immuneACCESS table, as held by TCRdb, lists in-frame sequences with V and J called but not all clones. Of the missing ones, under half trace to an unresolved V gene in checked studies; the others have no known cause. The sample data list under 250,000 clones, and 85% to 95% of these were observed just once. Jointly, the top ten make up approximately 1% of the sample. Sequencing used peripheral blood, obtained on day 0 of MenACWY control vaccination. All receptors come from an adult in good health.

In this sample, this clone turned up a few times. The chain joins TRBV5-5 to TRBJ1-4; 9 nucleotides align to TRBD1. The CDR3 runs 17 residues. Looked up from germline, CDR1 is SGHKS and CDR2 is YYEKEE (reference sequence). The V segment lost 0 bases and the J segment 1 base; nucleotides outside the gene matches: 4. The CDR3 bases are TGTGCCAGCAGCTTGGCGGCGACAGGGGGAACTAATGAAAAACTGTTTTTT. This encodes CASSLAATGGTNEKLFF. The entire variable domain, with the rest obtained from reference TRBV5-5 and TRBJ1-4, is as follows: DAGVTQSPTHLIKTRGQQVTLRCSPISGHKSVSWYQQVLGQGPQFIFQYYEKEERGRGNFPDRFSARQFPNYSSELNVNALLLGDSALYLCASSLAATGGTNEKLFFGSGTQLSVL.

This clone was recorded once. V usage is TRBV12-3 or TRBV12-4 and J usage is TRBJ1-4; D is unresolved. Trimming took off 3 bases at V and 4 bases at J, with 0 bases between the two ends. The CDR3 sequence is 11 residues long. The CDR3 protein is CASSFNEKLFF. For the CDR3, the DNA is TGTGCCAGCAGTTTTAATGAAAAACTGTTTTTT.

V gene TRBV5-4 combines with J gene TRBJ1-2; TRBD1 is a possible D gene (6 bases). V was trimmed by 2 bases and J by 3 bases, leaving 8 bases between them. This CDR3 is built from 13 residues. Germline CDR1 and CDR2: SGHNT and YYREEE (reference sequence). The CDR3 sequence: CASSLGGDYGYTF. CDR3 bases: TGTGCCAGCAGCTTAGGGGGAGACTATGGCTACACCTTC.

The rearrangement links TRBV7-2 to TRBJ1-5; 7 bases line up with TRBD1. The V segment lost 3 bases and the J segment 3 bases; nucleotides outside the gene matches: 11. Germline V CDR1 and CDR2: SGHTA, FQGNSA. The CDR3 loop spans 17 amino acids. CDR3 residues: CASSFYETGAFNQPQHF. The CDR3 DNA sequence: TGTGCCAGCAGCTTTTACGAAACAGGGGCCTTCAATCAGCCCCAGCATTTT.

Here the CDR3 reads CASSLLPGQGVNYGYTF. CDR3 DNA sequence: TGTGCCAGCAGCTTACTTCCGGGACAGGGGGTAAACTATGGCTACACCTTC. This chain joins TRBV7-6 and TRBJ1-2, with 11 bases identical to TRBD1. The CDR3 has 17 residues. V shed 2 bases and J 2 bases; nucleotides not matched to a gene: 7. Germline CDR1 is SGHVS and CDR2 is FNYEAQ.

The chain is built from TRBV6-4 and TRBJ1-6, with 8 bases fitting TRBD1. Germline values: CDR1 MRHNA, CDR2 SNTAGT. The CDR3 covers 14 residues. The V segment lost 8 bases and the J segment 6 bases; nucleotides outside the gene matches: 6. CDR3 nucleotide sequence: TGTGCCAGCCCTCAGGGGGCGCGTAATTCACCCCTCCACTTT. Protein: CASPQGARNSPLHF.

V and J are TRBV4-1 and TRBJ2-4, with D possibly being TRBD1 (6 bases). V shed 1 base and J shed 5 bases, with 9 bases lying between them. CDR3 length equals 14 residues. CDR1 and CDR2 (germline): MGHRA, YSYEKL. The DNA of the CDR3 is TGCGCCAGCAGCCAAGGGGGGCCCCAAAACATTCAGTACTTC. Its translation: CASSQGGPQNIQYF.

This clone was detected once. The rearrangement uses TRBV5-1 and TRBJ1-3; D is unresolved. Trimming shortened V by 3 bases and J by 6 bases, and 10 bases separated the two germline ends. CDR3 length: 13 residues. Germline V gives CDR1 SGHRS, CDR2 YFSETQ. The CDR3 nucleotides read TGCGCCAGCAGCTCCGATCCCGAAAACACCATATATTTT. Amino acids: CASSSDPENTIYF. Full variable domain (rest looked up from reference TRBV5-1 and TRBJ1-3): KAGVTQTPRYLIKTRGQQVTLSCSPISGHRSVSWYQQTPGQGLQFLFEYFSETQRNKGNFPGRFSGRQFSNSRSEMNVSTLELGDSALYLCASSSDPENTIYFGEGSWLTVV.

The V and J genes are TRBV5-4 and TRBJ2-6; 8 bases agree with TRBD1. CDR1 and CDR2 from the germline V gene are SGHNT and YYREEE (reference sequence). CDR3 length: 17 amino acids. V lost 4 bases and J lost 2; bases outside the gene matches: 8. CDR3 sequence reads: CASSQSQGAPGANVLTF. CDR3 nucleotides: TGTGCCAGCAGCCAAAGCCAGGGGGCGCCTGGGGCCAACGTCCTGACTTTC.

Only one count was recorded for this clone. This chain links TRBV7-9 with TRBJ2-4, with D possibly being TRBD2 (5 bases). V was pared by 2 bases and J by 6 bases, with 17 bases between. The CDR3 is 16 amino acids. Germline-derived CDR1 and CDR2 are SEHNR and FQNEAQ (reference sequence). The CDR3 reads CASSLFDGPEGNIQYF. The CDR3 bases are TGTGCCAGCAGCTTATTTGACGGCCCAGAGGGAAACATTCAGTACTTC.

The rearrangement links TRBV4-1 to TRBJ2-6; D may be TRBD2 (6 bases). Trimming removed 4 bases from V and 0 bases from J, with 13 bases in between. Germline V CDR1 and CDR2: MGHRA, YSYEKL. This CDR3 is 17 amino acids long. The CDR3 DNA reads TGCGCCAGCAGCCGACAACCCGGGGGCTCTGGGGCCAACGTCCTGACTTTC. This encodes CASSRQPGGSGANVLTF.

The J gene is TRBJ1-2, the V gene TRBV6-5; TRBD1 might be the D (6 bases). Per germline, CDR1 MNHEY and CDR2 SVGAGI. The CDR3 runs 14 residues. Trimming pared 2 bases from V and 4 bases from J, leaving 11 bases between. Here the CDR3 DNA reads TGTGCCAGCAGTTACGGGGGGCGGATCTATGGCTACACCTTC. Residues: CASSYGGRIYGYTF.

The chain combines TRBV19 with TRBJ1-1, with D uncertain. V gave up 6 bases and J gave up 1 base, with 12 bases separating them. There are 14 residues in the CDR3. Germline CDR1 is LNHDA and CDR2 is SQIVND (reference sequence). CDR3 region: CASSGELRNTEAFF. The CDR3 DNA is TGTGCCAGTAGCGGCGAACTGAGGAACACTGAAGCTTTCTTT.

This rearrangement joins TRBV7-2 to TRBJ1-1, with D possibly being TRBD1 (6 bases). Deletions cut 8 bases from V and 2 bases from J, with 18 bases between. Germline assignment: CDR1 SGHTA and CDR2 FQGNSA. The CDR3 totals 15 residues. The CDR3 loop is CASRVRGGLNTEAFF. CDR3 DNA: TGTGCCAGCCGCGTACGTGGGGGCCTCAACACTGAAGCTTTCTTT.

In its sample, this clone was seen once. The sample holds other DNA sequences that translate to the same CDR3. This rearrangement joins TRBV5-1 to TRBJ2-1; D remains ambiguous. From germline, CDR1 is SGHRS and CDR2 YFSETQ. This CDR3 comprises 15 residues. V lost 0 bases and J lost 0, with 7 bases in between. Here the CDR3 reads CASSLVAGSYNEQFF. The CDR3 nucleotides are TGCGCCAGCAGCTTGGTCGCTGGCTCCTACAATGAGCAGTTCTTC.